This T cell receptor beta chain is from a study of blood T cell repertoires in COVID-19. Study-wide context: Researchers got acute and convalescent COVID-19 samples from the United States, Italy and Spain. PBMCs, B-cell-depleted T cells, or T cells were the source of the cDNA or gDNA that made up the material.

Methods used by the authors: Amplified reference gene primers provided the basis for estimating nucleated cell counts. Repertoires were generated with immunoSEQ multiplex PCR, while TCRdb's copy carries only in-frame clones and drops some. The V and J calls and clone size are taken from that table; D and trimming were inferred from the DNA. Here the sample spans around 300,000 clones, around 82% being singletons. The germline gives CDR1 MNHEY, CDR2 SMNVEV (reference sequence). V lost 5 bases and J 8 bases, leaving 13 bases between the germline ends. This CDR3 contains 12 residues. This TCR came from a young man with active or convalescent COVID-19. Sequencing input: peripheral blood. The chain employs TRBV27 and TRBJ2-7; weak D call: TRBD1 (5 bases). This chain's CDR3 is CASSTNGAKQYF. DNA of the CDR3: TGTGCCAGCAGTACCAATGGGGCTAAGCAGTACTTC.